The T cell receptor (beta chain) under discussion was sequenced for a study of shared clonotypes between healthy human individuals (dated by TCRdb to about 2020). Study-wide context: Three men and two women, aged 18 to 49 years, made up the cohort. To increase sequencing depth and limit assay-specific biases, different laboratories used diverse techniques to prepare libraries and sequence TCR repertoires. To estimate repertoire size and how much clonotype sharing occurs between individuals, the study deeply sequenced the blood TCR repertoires of five healthy adults. Each donor's leukapheresis produced roughly between about 0.9 and 9.5 billion PBMCs. For each donor, three plates each were used for CD4 naive and CD4 memory, two plates were used for CD8 naive, and one plate was used for CD8 memory.

Using the deep immunoSEQ assay, TCR CDR3 regions were amplified from genomic DNA by multiplex PCR. For each cell subset, the extracted genomic DNA was distributed evenly across all wells of several immunoSEQ 96-well plates, and each plate served as one replicate. For sorted subsets, about 200 ng genomic DNA, equal to tens of thousands of T cell genomes, was loaded into each replicate PCR. Purified libraries were measured with a Qubit 3.0 fluorometer, size-checked on a Bioanalyzer 2100, and measured again with the KAPA Library Quantification kit. Every immunoSEQ 96-well plate was sequenced on a separate single-read 150-cycle Illumina NextSeq 550 flow cell. On the authors' methods: Because only junctional sequences without quality scores were contained in the immunoSEQ output, filtering matching that applied to full-length reads could not be performed. Sequences were annotated with PyIR, a Python wrapper for IgBLAST v1.9, and V/J genes and CDR3 were assigned using IMGT germline references. Any read was removed if the V/J assignment was weak (E-value above 1e-6), the CDR3 was missing, or the read contained stop codons, out-of-frame junctions, or ambiguous translated residues. A V3J clonotype was defined by an identical inferred V gene, J gene, and CDR3 amino acid sequence. Percentage overlap between repertoires was computed as shared unique clonotypes divided by the size of the smaller repertoire. RTK rarefaction, the Chao1 estimator, and Recon v2.1 estimates of unobserved clonotypes were used to assess repertoire richness. Generation probabilities were computed with OLGA for all TCRbeta clonotypes obtained by the gDNA method from four donors. TCRdb took this table from immuneACCESS and kept in-frame rearrangements with V and J called. Such tables lack part of the clones; where checked against another copy, unresolved V genes explain under half of the gap, and the rest is unexplained. V and J calls and clone size come straight from that table; D and trimming were deduced from the DNA. Across this sample there are millions of clones, with about 95% seen only once. The ten largest clones take up 0.9% to 1.3% of the sample.

Study-wide conclusions, independent of this receptor: Estimated clonotype richness was generally larger for naive than for memory subsets. Sharing across a few donors was observed for about 5% of naive CD4, around 3.5% of naive CD8, 2.3% of memory CD4, and 0.4% of memory CD8 clonotypes. Sampling was limited to blood, and TCR repertoires in tissue likely differ from TCR repertoires in blood. Because the study included only a small number of donors, the genetic and exposure-history diversity represented was limited. Even with the large sequencing depth, rarefaction of the sorted-subset datasets indicated that sequencing was incomplete. Higher generation probabilities were observed for clonotypes shared by all four sorted-subset donors than for non-shared clonotypes. Based on pairwise subsampling, the degree of clonotype sharing among donors was expected to be affected by sequencing depth.

Note on this clone: The antigen it binds to is not known. Base qualities are not provided; no much larger clone lies one nucleotide away.

The CDR3, cysteine through phenylalanine, is 12 amino acids long. Left in the record is the CDR3 DNA by itself, 36 bases read in frame from the first base. CDR1 SGHDT and CDR2 YYEEEE are derived from the germline V gene. V is reduced by 6 bases and J by 7 bases, leaving a spacing of 10 bases between them. CD8 naive samples consisted of CD45RO-negative cells that were positively selected for CCR7, yielding a CD45RA+CCR7+ population without TemRA cells. The donors were healthy, HIV-negative adults who had no recently reported acute infections or vaccinations. Only Caucasian adults living in Nashville, Tennessee, USA were represented among the donors. After blood collection by leukapheresis, PBMCs were isolated using Ficoll-Histopaque density gradient centrifugation and then cryopreserved in the vapor phase of liquid nitrogen. Analytical flow cytometry was used to check the purity and quantity of each magnetically sorted T cell population. Genomic DNA was isolated from each sorted fraction and quantified by UV absorbance on a Nanodrop 2000c.

This clonotype was obtained from a man between 18 and 29 years old in good health. The V and J genes are TRBV5-6 and TRBJ2-2, with the D gene too uncertain to name. The sequencing sample was made of naive CD8+ T cells sorted from blood. The cell subset or site label corresponds to: CD45RA+CCR7+. This receptor carries the CDR3 CASNFLGGELFF. The nucleotide sequence reads TGTGCCAGCAACTTCCTGGGCGGGGAGCTGTTTTTT.